This record concerns one TCR beta chain sequence. CDR3 length: 15 residues. The germline V gene has CDR1 LGHNT and CDR2 FRNRAP. V lost 6 bases, J lost 6 bases, and 18 bases lay in between. The record originates from a study of blood T cell repertoires in COVID-19. About the study: The United States, Italy and Spain supplied acute and convalescent COVID-19 samples. T cells, B-cell-depleted T cells, or PBMCs provided the cDNA or gDNA that served as material.

Original processing notes: Estimated nucleated cell counts came from reference gene primer amplification. Measured with immunoSEQ multiplex PCR; TCRdb has only the in-frame clones, and not every one. V and J calls and clone size are as listed in that table; D and trimming were resolved from the DNA. The table has over 250,000 clones, just over 90% seen once; the top ten hold about 2.2%. During active infection, Seattle patients enrolled and were then monitored through disease. The chain recombines TRBV12-5 with TRBJ2-1; maybe TRBD1 (6 bases). The material sequenced was peripheral blood. This TCR came from a woman in her twenties or thirties with COVID-19, enrolled during active disease. For the CDR3, the DNA is TGTGCTAGTGGCTCAGGGACATCATTGTCCAATGAGCAGTTCTTC. It translates to CASGSGTSLSNEQFF.